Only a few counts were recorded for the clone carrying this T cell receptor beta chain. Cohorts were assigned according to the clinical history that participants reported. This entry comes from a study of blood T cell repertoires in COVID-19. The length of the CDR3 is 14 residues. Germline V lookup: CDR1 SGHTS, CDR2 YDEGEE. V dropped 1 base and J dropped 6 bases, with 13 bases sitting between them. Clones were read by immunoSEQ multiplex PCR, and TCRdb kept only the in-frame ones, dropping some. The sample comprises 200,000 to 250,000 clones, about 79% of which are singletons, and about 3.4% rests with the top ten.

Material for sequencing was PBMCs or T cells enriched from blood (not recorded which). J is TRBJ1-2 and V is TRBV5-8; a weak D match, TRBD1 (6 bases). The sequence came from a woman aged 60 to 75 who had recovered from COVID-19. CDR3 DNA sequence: TGTGCCAGCAGCTTGACGCAGGGGACCGATGGCTACACCTTC. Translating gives CASSLTQGTDGYTF.